The 23 T cell receptor beta chains below were found in one sample sequenced in a study of metastatic and nonmetastatic thyroid tumors. There were no patients who had received any treatment before thyroid surgery. Via MiXCR, TCRdb re-called the PCR reads. This sample has about 59,000 clones; 15% to 20% occur once, and the top ten carry about 9.4%. Sequencing was carried out using blood. Receptors originate from a male donor with papillary thyroid cancer or a benign thyroid nodule (not recorded which). Some clones in this sample may be carry-over from other donors' samples.

This clone was observed a single time. The chain is built from TRBV7-8 and TRBJ2-7; unclear D gene. Germline CDR1 SGHVS, CDR2 FQNEAQ. CDR3 length equals 15 residues. V gave up 3 bases and J gave up 4 bases, with 16 bases separating them. The CDR3 sequence is CASSFRDACHYEQYV. CDR3 sequence (DNA): TGTGCCAGCAGCTTTAGAGATGCGTGCCATTACGAGCAGTACGTC.

This clone was seen repeatedly, ten times or more. J is TRBJ1-1 and V is TRBV6-1, with 10 positions matching TRBD1. V gave up 5 bases and J gave up 5 bases; unmatched junction bases: 14. Germline V gene data show CDR1 as MNHNS and CDR2 as SASEGT. CDR3 length: 17 residues. As DNA, the CDR3 is TGTGCCAGCAGTCCCCACTTTGGGGACAGGGGTAAGACTGAAGCTTTCTTT. Protein product: CASSPHFGDRGKTEAFF.

This clone has a count of ten or more. The rearrangement links TRBV5-1 to TRBJ2-7, with D possibly matching TRBD2 (5 bases). Germline V gene sequence: CDR1 SGHRS, CDR2 YFSETQ. The CDR3 is 13 residues long. V lost 2 bases, J lost 6 bases, and 12 bases lay in between. The CDR3 here is CASSFAGVGEQYF. In DNA form, the CDR3 reads TGCGCCAGCAGCTTCGCGGGTGTAGGCGAGCAGTACTTC.

As concerns this clone: One base away lies a much larger clone, so this may be a sequencing read error. CDR3 sequence reads: CSVGVSRNTEDFF. The CDR3 DNA reads as TGCAGCGTTGGGGTTAGCCGGAACACTGAAGATTTCTTT. This rearrangement joins TRBV29-1 to TRBJ1-1; D gene ambiguous. CDR1 is SQVTM, CDR2 ANQGSEA, per germline. The CDR3 consists of 13 residues.

This clone was recorded at least ten times. The rearrangement joins TRBV4-3 to TRBJ2-2; D is perhaps TRBD2 (6 bases). This CDR3 region has 18 residues. V lost 0 bases, J lost 4 bases, and 18 bases lay in between. From germline, CDR1 is LGHNA and CDR2 YSLEER. The CDR3 DNA is TGCGCCAGCAGCCAAGATGACCCTAGCCCCGGGGGCACCGGGGAGCTGTTTTTT. Protein: CASSQDDPSPGGTGELFF.

This clone was counted many times. The V and J genes are TRBV6-1 and TRBJ1-2, with 10 bases matching TRBD1. Trimming cost V 5 bases and J 8 bases; bases outside gene matches: 11. CDR1 and CDR2 from the germline V gene are MNHNS and SASEGT. CDR3 size: 15 residues. CDR3: CASSQSGTGVAGYTF. The CDR3 DNA sequence: TGTGCCAGCAGTCAGTCCGGGACAGGGGTCGCCGGCTACACCTTC.

This clone was seen more than once but under ten times. The genes are TRBV6-1 and TRBJ2-3; weak D call: TRBD2 (7 bases). V shed 7 bases and J shed 1 base, with 18 bases lying between them. Germline lookup yields CDR1 MNHNS and CDR2 SASEGT. There are 16 residues in the CDR3. CDR3 in amino acids: CASIRQGGGGTDTQYF. In DNA, the CDR3 is TGTGCCAGCATCCGCCAGGGAGGGGGTGGCACAGATACGCAGTATTTT.

The chain links TRBV27 to TRBJ2-3, with a weak D call TRBD2 (5 bases). The CDR3 consists of 13 residues. Per the germline V gene, CDR1 is MNHEY and CDR2 is SMNVEV (reference sequence). Deletions cut 3 bases from V and 6 bases from J, with 10 bases between. DNA for the CDR3: TGTGCCAGCAGTTTGGCGGGTGTCGATACGCAGTATTTT. Its translation is CASSLAGVDTQYF.

In regard to this clone: A clone one base away is much larger, so this may be a read error. The chain joins TRBV19 to TRBJ2-1, with 9 bases matching TRBD1. Per the germline V gene, CDR1 is LNHDA and CDR2 is SQIVND (reference sequence). CDR3 size: 14 residues. The CDR3 coding sequence is TGTGCCAGTAGGACAGGGGGTGGTAAATATGATCAGTTCTTC. Protein product: CASRTGGGKYDQFF.

Judged by abundance, this clone is medium-sized. The chain couples TRBV6-7 to TRBJ2-7, with D possibly being TRBD1 (5 bases). TRBV6-7 is identified as an open reading frame with a role that is uncertain. Trimming cost V 4 bases and J 6 bases, with 16 bases left between them. The CDR3 consists of 14 residues. CDR3 sequence: CASSFQGVQGEQYV. As DNA, the CDR3 is TGTGCCAGCAGTTTCCAGGGTGTCCAGGGCGAGCAGTACGTC.

The sample holds many counts of this clone. Other DNA sequences within the sample encode an identical CDR3. This sequence joins TRBV12-3 or TRBV12-4 and TRBJ1-5; D is ambiguous. CDR3 length equals 12 residues. Trimming pared 5 bases from V and 0 bases from J, leaving 2 bases between. CDR3 sequence: CASSTSNQPQHF. The CDR3 nucleotides read TGTGCCAGCAGTACTAGCAATCAGCCCCAGCATTTT.

This rearrangement joins TRBV7-9 to TRBJ1-2, with a weak D call TRBD1 (6 bases). The germline gives CDR1 SEHNR, CDR2 FQNEAQ (reference sequence). V was cut by 5 bases and J by 6 bases, with 13 bases left in between. The CDR3 contains 13 residues. CDR3 residues: CASSRTWDNGYTF. DNA for the CDR3: TGTGCCAGCAGCCGTACATGGGACAATGGCTACACCTTC.

This clone has only a few counts. A read error may account for a junction end that differs from germline. CDR3 loop: CVSSLTRDTYTQYF. The DNA for the CDR3 is TGTGTCAGCAGCTTAACCCGGGACACATATACGCAGTATTTT. The chain is built from TRBV7-2 and TRBJ2-3, with D perhaps matching TRBD1 (6 bases). The CDR3 is 14 amino acids. Germline CDR1 and CDR2: SGHTA and FQGNSA. The entire variable domain, with the rest obtained from reference TRBV7-2 and TRBJ2-3, is as follows: GAGVSQSPSNKVTEKGKDVELRCDPISGHTALYWYRQSLGQGLEFLIYFQGNSAPDKSGLPSDRFSAERTGGSVSTLTIQRTQQEDSAVYLCVSSLTRDTYTQYFGPGTRLTVL.

This clone has just a few counts. The junction and the germline gene differ at one end; a read error may be behind it. The chain recombines TRBV6-5 with TRBJ1-2; no clear D gene. Germline V lookup: CDR1 MNHEY, CDR2 SVGAGI. The CDR3 totals 15 residues. The CDR3 region is CASSYSSAINYGYTF. The CDR3 DNA is TGTGCCAGCAGTTACTCTTCGGCCATTAACTATGGCTACACGTTC.

The chain couples TRBV20-1 to TRBJ1-2; TRBD1 agrees at 8 bases. Unmatched junction bases numbered 12, after V lost 1 base and J lost 8 bases. This CDR3 is 15 amino acids long. The V gene's germline CDR1 is DFQATT and CDR2 SNEGSKA (reference sequence). As DNA, the CDR3 is TGCAGTGCTAGAGTGATAACAGGGGGGCGGTTAGGCTACACCTTC. Translating it yields CSARVITGGRLGYTF.

This clone was recorded at least ten times. The same CDR3 can be traced to other DNA sequences in this sample. The rearrangement uses TRBV5-6 and TRBJ2-7; 8 bases map to TRBD1. V trimming: 0 bases; J trimming: 6 bases; junction bases outside the gene matches: 11. This CDR3 is 16 amino acids long. CDR1 SGHDT and CDR2 YYEEEE come from the germline V gene. The chain's CDR3 is CASSLDLAGGLGEQYF. CDR3 nucleotides: TGTGCCAGCAGCTTGGATTTGGCAGGGGGCTTGGGCGAGCAGTACTTC.

This clone was counted at least ten times. The chain uses TRBV5-4 and TRBJ1-6, with TRBD1 matching over 7 bases. The CDR3 covers 16 residues. Per the germline V gene, CDR1 is SGHNT and CDR2 is YYREEE (reference sequence). J gave up 3 bases and V 7 bases, and 10 bases lay outside the gene matches. CDR3 bases: TGTGCCAGCTGGGAGCACAGGGGCAACTATAATTCACCCCTCCACTTT. This gives the protein CASWEHRGNYNSPLHF.

This clone was observed a few times. This may be a read error, as it is one base from a much larger clone. The V and J genes are TRBV6-6 and TRBJ2-7; 8 positions agree with TRBD1. The trim removed 2 bases at V and 3 bases at J, leaving 9 bases unmatched. Germline V CDR1 and CDR2: MNHNY, SVGAGI (reference sequence). The CDR3 consists of 16 residues. The CDR3 DNA is TGTGCCAGCAGTTACGGTGTGGGGACAGGTTTCTACGAGCAGTACTTC. Encoded protein: CASSYGVGTGFYEQYF.

As for this clone: One base away lies a much larger clone, so this may be a sequencing read error. The V gene is TRBV20-1, the J gene TRBJ2-7, with 9 nucleotides matching TRBD2. With V trimmed by 0 bases and J by 3 bases, 6 bases remained unmatched. This CDR3 has 15 amino acids. Germline CDR1 reads DFQATT; CDR2 reads SNEGSKA (reference sequence). CDR3 nucleotide sequence: TGCAGTGCTAGAGATCGGGATAGCGGGGGCTACGAGCAGTACTTC. Encoded protein: CSARDRDSGGYEQYF.

This clone was seen only a few times. A much larger clone differs by one base, so this may be a read error. The chain combines TRBV2 with TRBJ2-1; 10 bases are a match to TRBD1. This CDR3 contains 13 residues. J was trimmed by 7 bases and V by 7 bases; bases with no gene match: 4. Germline V gene lookup returns CDR1 SNHLY and CDR2 FYNNEI. The CDR3 DNA follows: TGTGCCAGCACTAGACAGGGGGCGAATGAGCAGTTCTTC. It yields the protein CASTRQGANEQFF.

This clone appeared many times. The genes are TRBV3-1 and TRBJ2-3, with 8 bases matching TRBD2. Per the germline V gene, CDR1 is LGHDT and CDR2 is YNNKEL (reference sequence). The CDR3 has 15 amino acids. V was pared by 3 bases and J by 2 bases, with 4 bases of the junction left unmatched. CDR3 nucleotide sequence: TGTGCCAGCAGCCAGGGAGCGGGAGACACAGATACGCAGTATTTT. Amino acids: CASSQGAGDTDTQYF.

Details on this clone: A junction end diverges from the germline sequence, so it may reflect a read error. The CDR3 here is CTSSLRGVAETQYF. The DNA of the CDR3 is TGCACCAGCAGCTTGAGGGGGGTCGCAGAGACCCAGTACTTC. The J gene is TRBJ2-5, the V gene TRBV5-1; D tentatively reads TRBD1 or TRBD2 (6 bases each). CDR3 size: 14 residues. CDR1 and CDR2 from the germline V gene are SGHRS and YFSETQ.

This clone came up many times. The CDR3 sequence is CASSYGPYEQYF. The CDR3 DNA reads as TGTGCCAGCAGTTACGGGCCCTACGAGCAGTACTTC. V and J are TRBV6-2 or TRBV6-3 and TRBJ2-7; no firm D call. CDR1 is MNHEY and CDR2 is SVGEGT in the germline V gene. The CDR3 length is 12 residues. Trimming took off 2 bases at V and 2 bases at J, with 4 bases between the two ends.